The 32 T cell receptor beta chains below come from one sample, sequenced in a study of technical replicates of blood from a few donors. Clones were sequenced by immunoSEQ multiplex PCR, and TCRdb holds only the in-frame ones, with some missing. The sample carries over 85,000 clones, around 96% recorded once. Sequenced sample: T cells isolated from PBMCs. These receptor sequences come from a human donor in good health.

This rearrangement joins TRBV5-4 to TRBJ2-7, with a possible D match to TRBD1 (6 bases). CDR1 and CDR2 (germline): SGHNT, YYREEE (reference sequence). The CDR3 loop spans 13 amino acids. V was shortened by 0 bases and J by 4 bases, with 8 bases between the two germline ends. The DNA for the CDR3 is TGTGCCAGCAGCTTGGGGGACAATTACGAGCAGTACTTC. Encoded protein: CASSLGDNYEQYF.

The V and J genes are TRBV19 and TRBJ1-2; D is ambiguous. Germline CDR1 is LNHDA and CDR2 is SQIVND (reference sequence). V lost 9 bases to trimming and J lost 2 bases, with 16 bases between them. This CDR3 region has 14 residues. CDR3 residues: CASLARGLNYGYTF. The DNA of the CDR3 is TGTGCCAGCCTCGCCCGGGGATTAAACTATGGCTACACCTTC.

A single count supports this clone. The rearrangement links TRBV29-1 to TRBJ2-7; TRBD2 is a possible D gene (5 bases). The CDR3 extends over 12 amino acids. Germline assignment: CDR1 SQVTM and CDR2 ANQGSEA. The V gene lost 7 bases and the J gene lost 1 base, with 11 bases spanning the gap. The CDR3 nucleotides read TGCAGCGGACGGAGCGGATCCTACGAGCAGTACTTC. Encoded protein: CSGRSGSYEQYF.

The V call is TRBV5-4, the J call TRBJ2-7; 9 bases map to TRBD1. Germline V gene data show CDR1 as SGHNT and CDR2 as YYREEE (reference sequence). J gave up 3 bases and V 4 bases, and 11 bases lay outside the gene matches. This CDR3 contains 16 residues. Written as DNA, the CDR3 is TGTGCCAGCAGCCCCACAGGGGGCGGGATTTACTACGAGCAGTACTTC. Translating gives CASSPTGGGIYYEQYF. Looking up the rest from reference TRBV5-4 and TRBJ2-7 gives the full variable domain: ETGVTQSPTHLIKTRGQQVTLRCSSQSGHNTVSWYQQALGQGPQFIFQYYREEENGRGNFPPRFSGLQFPNYSSELNVNALELDDSALYLCASSPTGGGIYYEQYFGPGTRLTVT.

The chain couples TRBV5-1 to TRBJ2-1; D not certain. CDR3 length: 13 residues. The germline V gene has CDR1 SGHRS and CDR2 YFSETQ. Trimming shortened V by 1 base and J by 5 bases, and 7 bases separated the two germline ends. In DNA, the CDR3 is TGCGCCAGCAGCTTGCTCGGTGACAATGAGCAGTTCTTC. Translating gives CASSLLGDNEQFF.

The chain employs TRBV30 and TRBJ2-6; 7 nucleotides match TRBD1. The ends lost 6 bases at V and 4 bases at J; junction bases unmatched: 3. The CDR3 sequence is 13 residues long. Germline CDR1 is GTSNPN and CDR2 is SVGIG (reference sequence). The CDR3 is CACDRVGANVLTF. The DNA for the CDR3 is TGTGCCTGTGACAGGGTAGGGGCCAACGTCCTGACTTTC.

The chain links TRBV6-5 to TRBJ2-1, with 10 bases matching TRBD2. The CDR3 is 14 residues long. Germline CDR1 reads MNHEY; CDR2 reads SVGAGI. Trimming at V came to 4 bases and at J to 8 bases, leaving 5 bases not matched to a gene. CDR3 coding DNA: TGTGCCAGCAGTTTAGCGGGAGGTTTAGATGAGCAGTTCTTC. It codes for CASSLAGGLDEQFF.

This sequence joins TRBV9 and TRBJ1-1; maybe TRBD1 (5 bases). The CDR3 is 12 residues long. CDR1 SGDLS and CDR2 YYNGEE come from the germline V gene. Trimming took off 4 bases at V and 6 bases at J, with 10 bases between the two ends. The CDR3 sequence: CASSSTGSEAFF. In DNA form, the CDR3 reads TGTGCCAGCAGCTCAACAGGCTCTGAAGCTTTCTTT.

For the CDR3, the DNA is TGCGCCAGCAGCCCACTCAGGGATCCTGTGGACACTGAAGCTTTCTTT. This codes for CASSPLRDPVDTEAFF. The rearrangement links TRBV5-1 to TRBJ1-1; possible D gene TRBD1, 5 bases. Trimming removed 4 bases from V and 3 bases from J, with 19 bases in between. CDR1 SGHRS and CDR2 YFSETQ come from the germline V gene. The length of the CDR3 is 16 residues.

This chain connects TRBV5-6 to TRBJ1-2; D not resolved. Trimming took 3 bases from V and 5 from J, leaving 26 bases between them. The germline gives CDR1 SGHDT, CDR2 YYEEEE. This CDR3 is built from 18 residues. The CDR3 DNA reads TGTGCCAGCAGCTCCCCATGGAGGGTTAACATTATGGAGTATGGCTACACCTTC. It codes for CASSSPWRVNIMEYGYTF.

The chain joins TRBV6-5 to TRBJ2-3; D is possibly TRBD2 (6 bases). Between the trimmed V and J ends, which lost 8 bases and 0 bases, there was a span of 15 bases. Germline V lookup: CDR1 MNHEY, CDR2 SVGAGI. The CDR3 contains 15 residues. For the CDR3, the DNA is TGTGCCAGCTGCCTTAGCGGTTTAAGCACAGATACGCAGTATTTT. Translated, it gives CASCLSGLSTDTQYF.

This clone was seen just once. The chain employs TRBV7-2 and TRBJ1-2; 8 bases match TRBD1. The CDR3 runs to 15 residues. CDR1 SGHTA and CDR2 FQGNSA come from the germline V gene. The V segment lost 5 bases and the J segment 4 bases; nucleotides outside the gene matches: 9. DNA of the CDR3: TGTGCCAGCAGCCTACAGGGGGGACACACCTATGGCTACACCTTC. It specifies CASSLQGGHTYGYTF.

The rearrangement links TRBV2 to TRBJ1-2; 8 bases agree with TRBD1. The V gene's germline CDR1 is SNHLY and CDR2 FYNNEI. V lost 9 bases, J lost 8 bases, and 2 bases stayed unmatched. CDR3 size: 10 residues. The CDR3 here is CARQGDGYTF. CDR3 DNA: TGTGCCAGACAGGGGGACGGCTACACCTTC.

The chain links TRBV30 to TRBJ1-1, with 9 bases that match TRBD1. The CDR3 runs to 17 residues. Per germline, CDR1 GTSNPN and CDR2 SVGIG (reference sequence). With V trimmed by 1 base and J by 0 bases, 9 bases remained unmatched. The CDR3 nucleotides are TGTGCCTGGAGTGATGACAGGGGGTTAACCATGAACACTGAAGCTTTCTTT. Its translation: CAWSDDRGLTMNTEAFF.

The DNA of the CDR3 is TGTGCCAGCGGACGGATACCGGGAGTGGGGCAAGGCGAGCAGTACTTC. Its protein is CASGRIPGVGQGEQYF. The chain couples TRBV2 to TRBJ2-7; possible D gene TRBD2, 6 bases. The CDR3 has 16 amino acids. CDR1 SNHLY and CDR2 FYNNEI come from the germline V gene. Trimming took 8 bases from V and 6 from J, leaving 26 bases between them.

The CDR3 loop reads CASSSMDNEQFF. CDR3 in DNA: TGTGCCAGCAGTTCTATGGACAATGAGCAGTTCTTC. V is TRBV7-8 and J is TRBJ2-1; D not resolved. This CDR3 is 12 amino acids long. Germline CDR1 SGHVS, CDR2 FQNEAQ. Trimming stripped 6 bases from V and 5 bases from J, with 8 bases between.

This chain's CDR3 is CASTPQGENEKLFF. CDR3 bases: TGTGCCAGCACCCCACAGGGGGAGAATGAAAAACTGTTTTTT. The chain is built from TRBV6-1 and TRBJ1-4, with 8 bases identical to TRBD1. The V and J ends lost 7 bases and 5 bases, in that order; junction bases with no gene match: 6. CDR1 and CDR2 (germline): MNHNS, SASEGT. The CDR3 length is 14 residues.

The chain employs TRBV28 and TRBJ1-1, with D unclear. V was shortened by 6 bases and J by 11 bases, with 16 bases between the two germline ends. CDR1 MDHEN and CDR2 SYDVKM come from the germline V gene. The CDR3 loop spans 12 amino acids. The CDR3 region is CASSHNRPRAFF. The CDR3 DNA sequence: TGTGCCAGCAGCCATAACAGACCCCGGGCTTTCTTT.

The chain links TRBV7-2 to TRBJ1-2, with D possibly matching TRBD1 (6 bases). Germline V lookup: CDR1 SGHTA, CDR2 FQGNSA. Trimming took 7 bases from V and 7 from J, leaving 19 bases between them. The CDR3 has 14 residues. CDR3 amino acids: CASTPTGYEGGYTF. The DNA of the CDR3 is TGTGCCAGCACCCCTACAGGGTATGAGGGTGGCTACACCTTC.

The chain recombines TRBV6-5 with TRBJ1-3; 8 bases are shared with TRBD1. V shed 3 bases and J 4 bases; nucleotides not matched to a gene: 5. CDR3 length: 15 amino acids. Germline V gene data show CDR1 as MNHEY and CDR2 as SVGAGI. The CDR3 protein is CASSYLGTGGNTIYF. CDR3 nucleotides: TGTGCCAGCAGTTATCTCGGGACAGGAGGAAACACCATATATTTT.

The chain uses TRBV7-9 and TRBJ2-1, with TRBD2 matching 9 bases. This CDR3 contains 14 residues. With V trimmed by 4 bases and J by 7 bases, 5 bases remained unmatched. Per the germline V gene, CDR1 is SEHNR and CDR2 is FQNEAQ (reference sequence). Here the CDR3 reads CASSWAGGRNEQFF. The CDR3 bases are TGTGCCAGCAGCTGGGCGGGAGGGAGAAATGAGCAGTTCTTC.

The chain joins TRBV7-9 to TRBJ2-1, with 15 bases matching TRBD2. Germline assignment: CDR1 SEHNR and CDR2 FQNEAQ (reference sequence). The J segment lost 7 bases and the V segment lost 5 bases, leaving 3 bases of the junction unmatched. The CDR3 spans 15 residues. CDR3 in amino acids: CASSLGTSGRNEQFF. The CDR3 bases are TGTGCCAGCAGCCTAGGGACTAGCGGGAGGAATGAGCAGTTCTTC.

V gene TRBV4-1 combines with J gene TRBJ1-5; 9 bases are a match to TRBD1. With V trimmed by 0 bases and J by 12 bases, 6 bases remained unmatched. This CDR3 is built from 14 residues. The germline gives CDR1 MGHRA, CDR2 YSYEKL. CDR3 coding DNA: TGCGCCAGCAGCCAAGATGTTGGGGACAGGGTCCAGCATTTT. As protein: CASSQDVGDRVQHF.

The rearrangement uses TRBV5-6 and TRBJ1-1; D is uncertain. The germline V gene encodes CDR1 SGHDT and CDR2 YYEEEE. The CDR3 has 13 amino acids. Between the trimmed V and J ends, which lost 3 bases and 1 base, there was a span of 7 bases. The CDR3 is CASSSSRNTEAFF. The CDR3 DNA reads TGTGCCAGCAGCTCTTCGAGGAACACTGAAGCTTTCTTT.

This chain uses TRBV4-3 with TRBJ2-3, with 8 bases lining up with TRBD2. With V trimmed by 0 bases and J by 2 bases, 4 bases remained unmatched. The CDR3 has 16 residues. The germline CDR1 and CDR2 sequences are LGHNA and YSLEER. CDR3 region: CASSQEPGGDTDTQYF. The CDR3 DNA is TGCGCCAGCAGCCAAGAACCGGGAGGGGACACAGATACGCAGTATTTT.

The chain joins TRBV5-1 to TRBJ2-1, with 7 bases lining up with TRBD1. CDR3 length: 16 residues. The J segment lost 4 bases and the V segment lost 0 bases, leaving 7 bases of the junction unmatched. Looked up from germline, CDR1 is SGHRS and CDR2 is YFSETQ. In DNA, the CDR3 is TGCGCCAGCAGCTTGGAACCGGGACAGTTTTACAATGAGCAGTTCTTC. Its translation is CASSLEPGQFYNEQFF.

The chain joins TRBV7-3 to TRBJ1-1, with D hard to call. This CDR3 is built from 13 residues. Germline V gives CDR1 SGHTA, CDR2 FQGTGA. The V gene lost 5 bases and the J gene lost 4 bases, with 11 bases spanning the gap. In DNA, the CDR3 is TGTGCCAGCAGCCTTGGAGGTCCCACTGAAGCTTTCTTT. This sequence encodes CASSLGGPTEAFF.

The V call is TRBV9, the J call TRBJ2-7; TRBD2 is a possible D gene (6 bases). The CDR3 totals 15 residues. CDR1 and CDR2 from the germline V gene are SGDLS and YYNGEE. V lost 2 bases and J lost 6, with 18 bases in between. The CDR3 sequence: CASSVFSGPRGEQYF. CDR3 coding DNA: TGTGCCAGCAGCGTTTTCAGCGGCCCGCGGGGCGAGCAGTACTTC.

The chain recombines TRBV29-1 with TRBJ1-1, with TRBD1 identical over 7 bases. V shed 0 bases and J 0 bases; nucleotides not matched to a gene: 7. Germline loops: CDR1 SQVTM, CDR2 ANQGSEA. CDR3 length equals 16 residues. The CDR3 DNA reads TGCAGCGTTGAAGACTCGGACAGGCTCGTGAACACTGAAGCTTTCTTT. This sequence encodes CSVEDSDRLVNTEAFF. The variable domain in full, with the rest retrieved from reference TRBV29-1 and TRBJ1-1, is SAVISQKPSRDICQRGTSLTIQCQVDSQVTMMFWYRQQPGQSLTLIATANQGSEATYESGFVIDKFPISRPNLTFSTLTVSNMSPEDSSIYLCSVEDSDRLVNTEAFFGQGTRLTVV.

J is TRBJ2-7 and V is TRBV29-1, with D perhaps TRBD1 (5 bases). CDR1 is SQVTM and CDR2 is ANQGSEA in the germline V gene. The CDR3 is made up of 12 amino acids. Trimming removed 3 bases at V and 3 bases at J, with 9 bases between. CDR3 loop: CSVEGRGYEQYF. The DNA for the CDR3 is TGCAGCGTTGAGGGAAGGGGCTACGAGCAGTACTTC.

The chain employs TRBV7-2 and TRBJ1-3, with D possibly being TRBD1 (6 bases). Germline V lookup: CDR1 SGHTA, CDR2 FQGNSA. The V end lost 3 bases, the J end lost 2 bases, and 11 bases lay between the germline ends. CDR3 size: 15 residues. Here the CDR3 DNA reads TGTGCCAGCAGCTTCGGGACACCACCTGGAAACACCATATATTTT. Translated: CASSFGTPPGNTIYF.

This sequence joins TRBV2 and TRBJ2-7, with 11 bases aligning to TRBD2. The germline V gene has CDR1 SNHLY and CDR2 FYNNEI. With 3 bases clipped from V and 0 bases from J, the junction kept 4 bases outside the gene matches. The CDR3 spans 16 residues. CDR3 nucleotide sequence: TGTGCCAGCAGTGATGTAGCGGGAGGGCCCTCCTACGAGCAGTACTTC. It specifies CASSDVAGGPSYEQYF.